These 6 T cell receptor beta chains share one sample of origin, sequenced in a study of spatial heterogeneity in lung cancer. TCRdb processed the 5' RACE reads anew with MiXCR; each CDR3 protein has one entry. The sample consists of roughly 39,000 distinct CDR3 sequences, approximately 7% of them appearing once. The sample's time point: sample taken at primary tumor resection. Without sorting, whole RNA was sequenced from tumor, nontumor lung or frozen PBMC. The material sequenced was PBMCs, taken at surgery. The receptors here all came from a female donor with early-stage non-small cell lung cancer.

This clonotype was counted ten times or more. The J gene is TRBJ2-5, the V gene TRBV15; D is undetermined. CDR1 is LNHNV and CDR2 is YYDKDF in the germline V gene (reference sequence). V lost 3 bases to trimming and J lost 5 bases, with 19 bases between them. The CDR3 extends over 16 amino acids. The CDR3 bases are TGTGCCACCAGCAGGCCCCCAGTTTTCTCATCGGAGACCCAGTACTTC. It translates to CATSRPPVFSSETQYF.

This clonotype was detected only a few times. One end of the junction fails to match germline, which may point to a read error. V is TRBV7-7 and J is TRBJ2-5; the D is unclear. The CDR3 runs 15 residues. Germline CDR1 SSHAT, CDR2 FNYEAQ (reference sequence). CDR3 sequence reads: CASSFFHGETETQYF. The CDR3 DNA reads TGTGCTAGCAGCTTCTTTCACGGTGAAACAGAGACCCAGTACTTC.

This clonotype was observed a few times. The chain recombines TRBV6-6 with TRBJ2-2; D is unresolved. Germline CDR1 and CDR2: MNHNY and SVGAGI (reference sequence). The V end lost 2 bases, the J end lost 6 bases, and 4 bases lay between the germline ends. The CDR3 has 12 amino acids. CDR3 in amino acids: CASSYGSGELFF. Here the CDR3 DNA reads TGTGCCAGCAGTTACGGCTCCGGGGAGCTGTTTTTT.

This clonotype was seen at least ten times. The CDR3 DNA reads as TGTGCCAGCAGCTTGAGCAGTAATGAAAAACTGTTTTTT. Encoded protein: CASSLSSNEKLFF. The chain links TRBV5-4 to TRBJ1-4; D is unclear. The CDR3 length is 13 residues. Trimming removed 1 base at V and 4 bases at J, with 5 bases between. Looked up from germline, CDR1 is SGHNT and CDR2 is YYREEE (reference sequence).

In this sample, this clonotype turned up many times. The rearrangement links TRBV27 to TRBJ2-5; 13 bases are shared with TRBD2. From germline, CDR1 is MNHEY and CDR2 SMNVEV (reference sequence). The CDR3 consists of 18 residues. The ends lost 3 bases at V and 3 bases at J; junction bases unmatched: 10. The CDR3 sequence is CASSFTSRLAGGKETQYF. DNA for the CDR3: TGTGCCAGCAGTTTCACTTCCCGACTAGCGGGGGGAAAAGAGACCCAGTACTTC.

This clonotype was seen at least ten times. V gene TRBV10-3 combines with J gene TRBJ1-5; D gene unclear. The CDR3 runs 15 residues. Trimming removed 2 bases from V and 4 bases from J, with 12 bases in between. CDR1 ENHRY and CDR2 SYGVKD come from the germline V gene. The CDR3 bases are TGTGCCATCAGTGAGCTGGGGAGTTCAAATCAGCCCCAGCATTTT. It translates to CAISELGSSNQPQHF.